The clone carrying this TCR beta chain was counted only a few times. The sample is drawn from a study of patients and donors after allogeneic stem cell transplantation. TCRdb recomputed calls from the RT-PCR reads with MiXCR, one row per CDR3 protein. This table has 390,000 or so distinct CDR3 sequences, 16% appearing once. The sequence was collected from a human donor who was either an allogeneic HSCT recipient or a stem cell or donor lymphocyte infusion donor (not recorded which). It is not recorded whose cells these are; they may come from a transplant donor. The sample consisted of blood, either unsorted or a sorted T cell fraction (not recorded which).

The CDR3 loop is CASSPRTGGTYNEQFF. The DNA of the CDR3 is TGTGCCAGCAGCCCGCGGACAGGGGGCACCTACAATGAGCAGTTCTTC. The chain has TRBV21-1 and TRBJ2-1; TRBD1, the table's D call, lacks a check against the DNA. TRBV21-1 is a pseudogene segment. The CDR3 runs 16 residues.